One sample yielded the 12 T cell receptor beta chains listed below, sequenced in a study of sequential checkpoint blockade in melanoma. Treatment: randomized to nivolumab then ipilimumab (arm A) or the reverse (arm B). Assay used: immunoSEQ multiplex PCR; TCRdb lists only in-frame clones, some missing. This table holds some 5,100 clones, approximately 19% found once. Sample: tumor tissue (inferred from file names), taken from a patient given nivolumab and ipilimumab in sequence. The receptor source for this set is a human donor with melanoma.

The CDR3 DNA reads TGTGCCAGCAGCGATTCGGGACAGGGGTACCAAGAGACCCAGTACTTC. It encodes CASSDSGQGYQETQYF. The chain recombines TRBV7-7 with TRBJ2-5; 10 bases line up with TRBD1. The germline CDR1 and CDR2 sequences are SSHAT and FNYEAQ (reference sequence). The V segment lost 5 bases and the J segment 0 bases; nucleotides outside the gene matches: 6. This CDR3 contains 16 residues.

A few counts support this clone. The V call is TRBV11-3, the J call TRBJ2-5; D remains ambiguous. The germline V and J ends were trimmed by 2 bases and 0 bases, with 13 bases remaining between them. CDR1 SGHNT and CDR2 YENEEA come from the germline V gene. The CDR3 spans 16 residues. For the CDR3, the DNA is TGTGCCAGCAGCTTAAAGGGCAACGCGTACCAAGAGACCCAGTACTTC. It translates to CASSLKGNAYQETQYF. Based on the CDR3 plus reference TRBV11-3 and TRBJ2-5, the full variable domain is EAGVVQSPRYKIIEKKQPVAFWCNPISGHNTLYWYLQNLGQGPELLIRYENEEAVDDSQLPKDRFSAERLKGVDSTLKIQPAELGDSAVYLCASSLKGNAYQETQYFGPGTRLLVL.

The sample holds a few counts of this clone. The chain uses TRBV19 and TRBJ2-1; D is uncertain. The V gene lost 3 bases and the J gene lost 0 bases, with 3 bases spanning the gap. CDR3 length equals 13 residues. Germline V lookup: CDR1 LNHDA, CDR2 SQIVND (reference sequence). The CDR3 loop is CASSIPSYNEQFF. DNA of the CDR3: TGTGCCAGTAGTATCCCCTCCTACAATGAGCAGTTCTTC.

This clone was counted ten times or more. The rearrangement joins TRBV11-3 to TRBJ2-5; TRBD1 matches at 9 bases. V shed 5 bases and J 2 bases; nucleotides not matched to a gene: 3. CDR1 and CDR2 (germline): SGHNT, YENEEA. This CDR3 has 14 residues. CDR3 sequence reads: CASSRDRAQETQYF. The CDR3 DNA reads TGTGCCAGCAGCCGGGACAGGGCGCAAGAGACCCAGTACTTC.

This clone has just a few counts. The J gene is TRBJ2-3, the V gene TRBV16, with a tentative D call TRBD1 (6 bases). There are 13 residues in the CDR3. Germline assignment: CDR1 KGHSY and CDR2 FQNENV. Trimming took 0 bases from V and 7 from J, leaving 8 bases between them. This chain's CDR3 is CASSQSQGNTQYF. The CDR3 DNA sequence: TGTGCCAGCAGCCAATCACAGGGAAATACGCAGTATTTT.

This clone counts as medium-sized. The rearrangement links TRBV6-8 to TRBJ2-7; perhaps TRBD1 as D (6 bases). Germline V gene sequence: CDR1 MNHGY, CDR2 SAAAGT. The CDR3 is made up of 15 amino acids. V gave up 5 bases and J gave up 6 bases, with 20 bases separating them. CDR3 bases: TGTGCCAGCAGTACTTTTACAGGGCCCCGGGGCGAGCAGTACTTC. As protein: CASSTFTGPRGEQYF.

The table lists this clone with many counts. V is TRBV11-3 and J is TRBJ1-1; 9 bases match TRBD1. CDR1 and CDR2 (germline): SGHNT, YENEEA. After removal of 2 bases from V and 5 bases from J, the junction contained 9 bases not matched to a gene. The CDR3 is 16 residues long. CDR3 protein: CASSLSRTGEDTEAFF. Here the CDR3 DNA reads TGTGCCAGCAGCTTATCCCGGACAGGGGAGGATACTGAAGCTTTCTTT.

This clone has at least ten counts. The J gene is TRBJ2-6, the V gene TRBV12-5; a weak D match, TRBD1 (6 bases). The CDR3 consists of 15 residues. The V gene's germline CDR1 is LGHNT and CDR2 FRNRAP. CDR3 sequence: CASNPAGAGANVLTF. CDR3 DNA: TGTGCCAGCAACCCCGCAGGGGCTGGGGCCAACGTCCTGACTTTC.

The chain couples TRBV28 to TRBJ2-3, with D unclear. The CDR3 loop spans 13 amino acids. V lost 4 bases to trimming and J lost 4 bases, with 9 bases between them. CDR1 is MDHEN, CDR2 SYDVKM, per germline. CDR3 loop: CASSSAPADTQYF. Written as DNA, the CDR3 is TGTGCCAGCAGTTCCGCCCCGGCAGATACGCAGTATTTT.

This clone was found a few times. This chain uses TRBV6-8 with TRBJ1-2; no firm D call. Germline V gene sequence: CDR1 MNHGY, CDR2 SAAAGT. Deletions cut 2 bases from V and 3 bases from J, with 7 bases between. This CDR3 has 13 amino acids. In DNA form, the CDR3 reads TGTGCCAGCAGTTACGGAGGCGACTATGGCTACACCTTC. Translating gives CASSYGGDYGYTF.

There are many counts of this clone. This sequence joins TRBV6-8 and TRBJ2-7; D possibly corresponds to TRBD1 (5 bases). The CDR3 sequence is 14 residues long. Per the germline V gene, CDR1 is MNHGY and CDR2 is SAAAGT. With 7 bases removed from V and 4 bases from J, the gap between germline ends came to 17 bases. The CDR3 loop is CASTDFRVSYEQYF. The CDR3 region has the DNA TGTGCCAGCACCGACTTCAGGGTTTCTTACGAGCAGTACTTC.

This chain joins TRBV15 and TRBJ1-4, with D possibly TRBD1 on 5 matching bases. Germline CDR1 LNHNV, CDR2 YYDKDF (reference sequence). The CDR3 runs to 18 residues. V was cut by 0 bases and J by 6 bases, with 20 bases left in between. CDR3 sequence: CATSRDGARSALDEKLFF. The CDR3 nucleotides are TGTGCCACCAGCAGAGATGGGGCCAGGAGCGCCTTGGATGAAAAACTGTTTTTT.